This T cell receptor beta chain was retrieved from a study of blood T cell repertoires in COVID-19. Study overall: Sample material is recorded as cDNA or gDNA derived from T cells, B-cell-depleted T cells, or PBMCs.

From germline, CDR1 is LNHDA and CDR2 SQIVND (reference sequence). The ends lost 1 base at V and 3 bases at J; junction bases unmatched: 10. The CDR3 is 19 residues long. In the original analysis: Cell counts per sample came from amplifying reference gene primers. This table comes from immunoSEQ multiplex PCR, and its TCRdb copy is limited to in-frame clones, with some not included. That table supplies the V and J calls and clone size; D and trimming were determined from the DNA. The sample shows about 480,000 clones, about 88% of them seen only once. Enrolled through a virtual design, the participants were between roughly 18 and 90 years of age and came from around 25 US areas.

V gene TRBV19 combines with J gene TRBJ2-3; 13 nucleotides agree with TRBD2. The sample was PBMCs or T cells enriched from blood (not recorded which). This sequence was found in a woman aged 60 to 75 who had recovered from COVID-19. The CDR3 protein is CASSIARGGLAGLTDTQYF. In DNA form, the CDR3 reads TGTGCCAGTAGTATAGCGAGAGGGGGACTAGCGGGGCTAACAGATACGCAGTATTTT.